Following are 21 T cell receptor beta chains from one sample sequenced in a study of T cells in Graves' hyperthyroidism and ophthalmopathy. RNA transcripts gave rise to amplified TCR beta CDR3 regions. TCR CDR3 regions were first amplified by RT-PCR with HTBI primers. Each CDR3 protein is one row after TCRdb ran MiXCR on the multiplex PCR reads. The sample yields 550,000 to 850,000 distinct CDR3 sequences, 18% seen once. Sequencing input: blood. The receptor source for this set is a woman aged 50 to 60 with Graves' hyperthyroidism that later progressed to Graves' ophthalmopathy.

This clonotype was counted a few times. The chain links TRBV20-1 to TRBJ2-5, with 7 bases that match TRBD1. V trimming: 4 bases; J trimming: 2 bases; junction bases outside the gene matches: 7. The CDR3 loop spans 14 amino acids. Germline V gene sequence: CDR1 DFQATT, CDR2 SNEGSKA (reference sequence). The CDR3 sequence: CSAIRDRRQETQYF. In DNA form, the CDR3 reads TGCAGTGCTATTAGGGACAGACGACAAGAGACCCAGTACTTC.

The chain couples TRBV5-1 to TRBJ2-2; TRBD1 aligns across 8 bases. Germline V gene sequence: CDR1 SGHRS, CDR2 YFSETQ. This CDR3 comprises 16 residues. The V and J ends lost 4 bases and 4 bases, in that order; junction bases with no gene match: 9. CDR3 region: CASSTRDRTLTGELFF. In nucleotides, the CDR3 is TGCGCCAGCAGCACACGGGACAGGACACTCACCGGGGAGCTGTTTTTT.

The V call is TRBV7-2, the J call TRBJ1-3, with 7 bases identical to TRBD1. Trimming cost V 1 base and J 4 bases; bases outside gene matches: 4. The germline V gene has CDR1 SGHTA and CDR2 FQGNSA. The CDR3 covers 15 residues. CDR3 protein: CASSLEWTGGNTIYF. CDR3 nucleotide sequence: TGTGCCAGCAGCTTAGAGTGGACAGGAGGAAACACCATATATTTT.

A few counts support this clonotype. The J gene is TRBJ1-1, the V gene TRBV6-5; possibly TRBD1 for D (5 bases). Germline V CDR1 and CDR2: MNHEY, SVGAGI. The CDR3 is 12 residues long. V lost 4 bases and J lost 8, with 11 bases in between. In nucleotides, the CDR3 is TGTGCCAGCAGTTCCGGGACTCGGGAAGCTTTCTTT. It encodes CASSSGTREAFF.

This clonotype was seen many times. The CDR3 DNA follows: TGTGCCAGCAGCTTAGCTTATTCCGGGACAGGGGCCTACGAGCAGTACTTC. Residues: CASSLAYSGTGAYEQYF. V gene TRBV11-2 combines with J gene TRBJ2-7; the match to TRBD1 covers 10 bases. CDR1 and CDR2 (germline): SGHAT, FQNNGV. Losses at the gene ends were 1 base for V and 2 bases for J; bases not matched to a gene: 8. This CDR3 is 17 amino acids long.

This clonotype was observed a handful of times. Written as DNA, the CDR3 is TGTGCCAGCAGCCCAAGGGATGGCAGGGAAGACATTCAGTACTTC. Amino acids: CASSPRDGREDIQYF. This sequence joins TRBV9 and TRBJ2-4; possibly TRBD1 for D (5 bases). Trimming removed 4 bases from V and 8 bases from J, with 19 bases in between. Looked up from germline, CDR1 is SGDLS and CDR2 is YYNGEE. The CDR3 spans 15 residues. Together with reference TRBV9 and TRBJ2-4, the CDR3 gives the full variable domain: DSGVTQTPKHLITATGQRVTLRCSPRSGDLSVYWYQQSLDQGLQFLIQYYNGEERAKGNILERFSAQQFPDLHSELNLSSLELGDSALYFCASSPRDGREDIQYFGAGTRLSVL.

V gene TRBV2 combines with J gene TRBJ1-5; D remains ambiguous. The germline CDR1 and CDR2 sequences are SNHLY and FYNNEI. The CDR3 runs to 16 residues. Deletions cut 7 bases from V and 0 bases from J, with 16 bases between. The CDR3 DNA is TGTGCCAGCACTCCCCTATCGGGGTATAGCAATCAGCCCCAGCATTTT. Protein product: CASTPLSGYSNQPQHF.

The chain couples TRBV3-1 to TRBJ1-1, with a possible D match to TRBD1 (5 bases). Trimming removed 0 bases at V and 5 bases at J, with 19 bases between. The CDR3 runs to 17 residues. From germline, CDR1 is LGHDT and CDR2 YNNKEL (reference sequence). This CDR3 is CASSQESRARVKTEAFF. CDR3 in DNA: TGTGCCAGCAGCCAAGAATCCCGGGCCAGGGTCAAGACTGAAGCTTTCTTT.

The table lists this clonotype with many counts. The chain links TRBV13 to TRBJ2-5, with D perhaps being TRBD1 or TRBD2 (5 bases each). Per the germline V gene, CDR1 is PRHDT and CDR2 is FYEKMQ (reference sequence). The CDR3 totals 14 residues. The V end lost 5 bases, the J end lost 0 bases, and 10 bases lay between the germline ends. The CDR3 sequence: CASSRGGNQETQYF. The CDR3 DNA sequence: TGTGCCAGCAGCCGGGGCGGTAACCAAGAGACCCAGTACTTC.

The rearrangement links TRBV11-2 to TRBJ2-1, with 13 bases aligning to TRBD2. Germline CDR1 SGHAT, CDR2 FQNNGV. The CDR3 spans 18 residues. J lost 0 bases, V lost 3 bases, and 5 bases had no gene match. The CDR3 loop reads CASSFQTSGGSSYNEQFF. CDR3 DNA sequence: TGTGCCAGCAGCTTCCAGACTAGCGGGGGGAGCTCCTACAATGAGCAGTTCTTC.

This clonotype has just a few counts. One end of the junction does not line up with germline, which may come from a read error. The V call is TRBV7-2, the J call TRBJ2-2, with a possible D match to TRBD2 (6 bases). The CDR3 covers 12 residues. CDR1 and CDR2 from the germline V gene are SGHTA and FQGNSA. CDR3 in DNA: TGTGCCAGCAGCTTAGCGGGGCGGGAACTGTTTTTT. It is translated as CASSLAGRELFF.

The rearrangement links TRBV19 to TRBJ2-3; the D gene could be TRBD1 or TRBD2 (5 bases each). The CDR3 has 17 amino acids. The V gene's germline CDR1 is LNHDA and CDR2 SQIVND (reference sequence). V lost 0 bases to trimming and J lost 3 bases, with 16 bases between them. CDR3 DNA sequence: TGTGCCAGTAGTATAGATCGCCGGGCAGGGACGACAGATACGCAGTATTTT. It encodes CASSIDRRAGTTDTQYF.

This clonotype was counted many times. This chain links TRBV11-2 with TRBJ2-7; D ambiguous. CDR1 is SGHAT and CDR2 is FQNNGV in the germline V gene. Trimming shortened V by 7 bases and J by 0 bases, and 13 bases separated the two germline ends. The CDR3 is 14 residues long. CDR3 residues: CASTGRDTSYEQYF. CDR3 coding DNA: TGTGCCAGCACCGGTAGGGATACCTCCTACGAGCAGTACTTC.

A few counts support this clonotype. The chain joins TRBV29-1 to TRBJ2-3; maybe TRBD2 (5 bases). CDR1 SQVTM and CDR2 ANQGSEA come from the germline V gene. V was shortened by 6 bases and J by 4 bases, with 14 bases between the two germline ends. CDR3 length: 13 residues. CDR3 in amino acids: CSVATGISDTQYF. For the CDR3, the DNA is TGCAGCGTCGCTACGGGGATTTCAGATACGCAGTATTTT.

In its sample, this clonotype was seen a few times. This chain links TRBV12-3 or TRBV12-4 with TRBJ1-1, with unresolved D. The length of the CDR3 is 14 residues. Trimming stripped 0 bases from V and 4 bases from J, with 9 bases between. The CDR3 reads CASSLALSFTEAFF. The DNA of the CDR3 is TGTGCCAGCAGTTTAGCGCTGAGTTTCACTGAAGCTTTCTTT.

This chain joins TRBV5-6 and TRBJ1-4; D call uncertain. The germline V gene encodes CDR1 SGHDT and CDR2 YYEEEE. V shed 2 bases and J shed 8 bases, with 13 bases lying between them. The CDR3 length is 14 residues. CDR3 in DNA: TGTGCCAGCAGCTTACTGGAAAGAGGAGAAAAACTGTTTTTT. Its protein is CASSLLERGEKLFF.

This clonotype has just a few counts. The CDR3 DNA follows: TGTGCCAGCTCACCAACGGGACATACTTCCTACGAGCAGTACTTC. Translating it yields CASSPTGHTSYEQYF. The J gene is TRBJ2-7, the V gene TRBV18; TRBD1 is a possible D gene (6 bases). The germline V gene encodes CDR1 KGHSH and CDR2 LQKENI. CDR3 length: 15 residues. V was pared by 2 bases and J by 1 base, with 12 bases between. Supplemented by reference TRBV18 and TRBJ2-7, the full variable domain reads NAGVMQNPRHLVRRRGQEARLRCSPMKGHSHVYWYRQLPEEGLKFMVYLQKENIIDESGMPKERFSAEFPKEGPSILRIQQVVRGDSAAYFCASSPTGHTSYEQYFGPGTRLTVT.

In its sample, this clonotype was seen a few times. V usage is TRBV20-1 and J usage is TRBJ2-5, with D perhaps TRBD1 (5 bases). Germline V lookup: CDR1 DFQATT, CDR2 SNEGSKA (reference sequence). There are 15 residues in the CDR3. Trimming pared 6 bases from V and 2 bases from J, leaving 19 bases between. CDR3 nucleotide sequence: TGCAGTGCCAAGAGGCAGGGCACGATTCAAGAGACCCAGTACTTC. It encodes CSAKRQGTIQETQYF.

This chain links TRBV6-1 with TRBJ1-5; D call uncertain. This CDR3 contains 15 residues. The V end was cut by 10 bases, the J end by 0 bases, with 16 bases between. In germline, CDR1 is MNHNS, CDR2 SASEGT. In DNA, the CDR3 is TGTGCCACTCTAGAAGCGGAATATAGCAATCAGCCCCAGCATTTT. It is translated as CATLEAEYSNQPQHF.

Ten or more counts support this clonotype. This chain uses TRBV7-9 with TRBJ2-1; TRBD1 matches 7 bases. This CDR3 is 14 amino acids long. Germline CDR1 is SEHNR and CDR2 is FQNEAQ (reference sequence). The V segment lost 0 bases and the J segment 10 bases; nucleotides outside the gene matches: 6. The CDR3 DNA is TGTGCCAGCAGCTTAGCGGTAGGGACAGTCGAGCAGTTCTTC. This codes for CASSLAVGTVEQFF.

The chain has TRBV25-1 and TRBJ1-1, with a weak D call TRBD1 (5 bases). The CDR3 is 15 amino acids. Germline V gene data show CDR1 as MGHDK and CDR2 as SYGVNS. Trimming cost V 3 bases and J 5 bases, with 16 bases left between them. CDR3 protein: CASSDSWQGGTEAFF. The DNA for the CDR3 is TGTGCCAGCAGTGACTCCTGGCAGGGAGGAACTGAAGCTTTCTTT.